One sample yielded the 21 T cell receptor beta chains listed below, sequenced in a study of neurological immune-mediated disorders. One entry per CDR3 protein, called by TCRdb with MiXCR from the 5' RACE reads. The repertoire holds around 60,000 distinct CDR3 sequences, with 3% to 4% as singletons. The source material was PBMCs. The receptors come from a woman between 55 and 75 years old with multiple sclerosis.

This clonotype has ten or more counts. The chain has TRBV20-1 and TRBJ2-2; D tentatively reads TRBD1 or TRBD2 (5 bases each). Trimming pared 3 bases from V and 9 bases from J, leaving 11 bases between. Germline V gene data show CDR1 as DFQATT and CDR2 as SNEGSKA (reference sequence). This CDR3 region has 12 residues. The CDR3 reads CSARVGVRELFF. The CDR3 DNA reads as TGCAGTGCTAGGGTGGGGGTGAGGGAGCTGTTTTTT.

This clonotype was detected ten times or more. The chain joins TRBV7-9 to TRBJ2-1; D ambiguous. Trimming took 2 bases from V and 11 from J, leaving 19 bases between them. The CDR3 loop spans 15 amino acids. CDR1 is SEHNR and CDR2 is FQNEAQ in the germline V gene (reference sequence). CDR3 in amino acids: CASSLSFFRTEKQFF. DNA of the CDR3: TGTGCCAGCAGCTTAAGTTTTTTTCGGACCGAGAAGCAGTTCTTC.

This clonotype was seen repeatedly, ten times or more. This chain links TRBV7-8 with TRBJ1-4, with no clear D. Germline CDR1 is SGHVS and CDR2 is FQNEAQ. Trimming cost V 1 base and J 4 bases, with 10 bases left between them. This CDR3 is built from 15 residues. The CDR3 is CASSLEGGFNEKLFF. CDR3 sequence (DNA): TGTGCCAGCAGCTTAGAGGGCGGGTTTAATGAAAAACTGTTTTTT.

The sample holds many counts of this clonotype. The junction does not match germline at one end; this may be a read error. This chain links TRBV5-1 with TRBJ2-7, with unresolved D. The CDR3 consists of 15 residues. Germline CDR1 SGHRS, CDR2 YFSETQ. The CDR3 sequence is CASSRGQFLSHEQYF. CDR3 nucleotides: TGCGCCAGCTCTCGTGGCCAGTTCCTCTCCCACGAGCAGTACTTC. The full variable domain, rest sourced from reference TRBV5-1 and TRBJ2-7, is KAGVTQTPRYLIKTRGQQVTLSCSPISGHRSVSWYQQTPGQGLQFLFEYFSETQRNKGNFPGRFSGRQFSNSRSEMNVSTLELGDSALYLCASSRGQFLSHEQYFGPGTRLTVT.

This clonotype was counted many times. The chain couples TRBV4-3 to TRBJ1-2, with D uncertain. CDR1 is LGHNA and CDR2 is YSLEER in the germline V gene. This CDR3 contains 15 residues. V was cut by 2 bases and J by 2 bases, with 12 bases left in between. The CDR3 DNA sequence: TGCGCCAGCAGCCAAAACCCCGACACCAACTATGGCTACACCTTC. It specifies CASSQNPDTNYGYTF.

This clonotype was recorded at least ten times. The J gene is TRBJ2-7, the V gene TRBV28; 7 bases match TRBD2. The CDR3 consists of 14 residues. CDR1 and CDR2 from the germline V gene are MDHEN and SYDVKM. V was pared by 7 bases and J by 0 bases, with 6 bases of the junction left unmatched. The CDR3 DNA sequence: TGTGCCAGCAATACGCGGGAGAGCTCCTACGAGCAGTACTTC. Its protein is CASNTRESSYEQYF.

This clonotype was detected ten times or more. DNA for the CDR3: TGTGCCAGCAGTTTCGCGGGGGGCACAGATACGCAGTATTTT. Its translation is CASSFAGGTDTQYF. The genes are TRBV5-5 and TRBJ2-3; TRBD2 aligns across 7 bases. Per the germline V gene, CDR1 is SGHKS and CDR2 is YYEKEE (reference sequence). The CDR3 sequence is 14 residues long. With 5 bases clipped from V and 1 base from J, the junction kept 4 bases outside the gene matches.

This clonotype was counted many times. The chain couples TRBV4-2 to TRBJ2-7; 10 bases are a match to TRBD2. Germline CDR1 and CDR2: LGHNA and YNFKEQ. Losses at the gene ends were 3 bases for V and 0 bases for J; bases not matched to a gene: 5. The CDR3 spans 16 residues. CDR3 in DNA: TGTGCCAGCAGCCAGCTAGCGGGGGCCCCCTCCTACGAGCAGTACTTC. This codes for CASSQLAGAPSYEQYF.

In this sample, this clonotype turned up many times. The rearrangement uses TRBV4-1 and TRBJ2-2; D not resolved. The germline V gene has CDR1 MGHRA and CDR2 YSYEKL. The V gene lost 4 bases and the J gene lost 4 bases, with 7 bases spanning the gap. The CDR3 runs to 13 residues. The CDR3 DNA is TGCGCCAGCAGCCTAATAAGCACCGGGGAGCTGTTTTTT. Its protein is CASSLISTGELFF.

In the case of this clonotype: A much larger clone differs by one base, so this may be a read error. The chain is built from TRBV20-1 and TRBJ2-5, with D possibly called TRBD1 or TRBD2 (5 bases each). This CDR3 region has 14 residues. Germline assignment: CDR1 DFQATT and CDR2 SNEGSKA (reference sequence). Trimming took 1 base from V and 4 from J, leaving 13 bases between them. The CDR3 loop reads CSARVRKGTETQYF. In nucleotides, the CDR3 is TGCAGTGCTAGAGTTCGAAAGGGGACAGAGACCCAGTACTTC.

In its sample, this clonotype was seen many times. The V and J genes are TRBV20-1 and TRBJ2-1; the match to TRBD2 covers 7 bases. Germline lookup yields CDR1 DFQATT and CDR2 SNEGSKA (reference sequence). With V trimmed by 1 base and J by 3 bases, 9 bases remained unmatched. The CDR3 has 16 amino acids. The CDR3 reads CSARVFLAGVYNEQFF. The DNA for the CDR3 is TGCAGTGCTAGAGTATTTCTTGCGGGAGTCTACAATGAGCAGTTCTTC.

In this sample, this clonotype turned up a few times. This sequence joins TRBV3-1 and TRBJ2-7; D uncertain. CDR1 is LGHDT and CDR2 is YNNKEL in the germline V gene (reference sequence). The CDR3 is made up of 14 amino acids. The ends were cut back, 3 bases at V and 2 bases at J, with 11 bases in the middle. As DNA, the CDR3 is TGTGCCAGCAGCCATTCTTACTTTGCCTACGAGCAGTACTTC. It specifies CASSHSYFAYEQYF.

This clonotype was picked up many times. The gene calls are TRBV7-3 and TRBJ2-7, with D tentatively TRBD2 (5 bases). From germline, CDR1 is SGHTA and CDR2 FQGTGA. This CDR3 is 13 amino acids long. V gave up 3 bases and J gave up 3 bases, with 9 bases separating them. The CDR3 spells CASSLGARYEQYF. CDR3 nucleotides: TGTGCCAGCAGCTTGGGAGCCCGCTACGAGCAGTACTTC.

This clonotype was counted at least ten times. This chain uses TRBV20-1 with TRBJ2-2; D perhaps matches TRBD2 (6 bases). Looked up from germline, CDR1 is DFQATT and CDR2 is SNEGSKA (reference sequence). Trimming removed 0 bases at V and 3 bases at J, with 20 bases between. The CDR3 has 18 residues. The CDR3 reads CSARDRPLVSGDTGELFF. DNA of the CDR3: TGCAGTGCTAGAGATCGTCCCCTGGTTTCGGGGGACACCGGGGAGCTGTTTTTT.

The table lists this clonotype with many counts. The rearrangement joins TRBV7-2 to TRBJ2-1, with D perhaps TRBD2 (6 bases). Germline loops: CDR1 SGHTA, CDR2 FQGNSA. The CDR3 contains 16 residues. The V and J ends lost 3 bases and 1 base respectively, with 13 bases between them. The CDR3 nucleotides read TGTGCCAGCAGCTTGAGCTTAGCGGATTCCTACAATGAGCAGTTCTTC. It codes for CASSLSLADSYNEQFF. Drawing the rest from reference TRBV7-2 and TRBJ2-1, the complete variable domain is GAGVSQSPSNKVTEKGKDVELRCDPISGHTALYWYRQSLGQGLEFLIYFQGNSAPDKSGLPSDRFSAERTGGSVSTLTIQRTQQEDSAVYLCASSLSLADSYNEQFFGPGTRLTVL.

This clonotype occurred many times. The chain uses TRBV5-1 and TRBJ2-1, with TRBD2 matching over 8 bases. The CDR3 contains 21 residues. The trim removed 1 base at V and 6 bases at J, leaving 24 bases unmatched. Germline V gene data show CDR1 as SGHRS and CDR2 as YFSETQ. The CDR3, as DNA: TGCGCCAGCAGCTTGTTATTAGGGCTAGCGGGCGAGTCAGCTAACCCCAATGAGCAGTTCTTC. It is translated as CASSLLLGLAGESANPNEQFF.

In this sample, this clonotype turned up many times. The gene calls are TRBV7-9 and TRBJ2-7; 8 bases line up with TRBD2. V trimming: 4 bases; J trimming: 5 bases; junction bases outside the gene matches: 10. There are 15 residues in the CDR3. Germline V gene sequence: CDR1 SEHNR, CDR2 FQNEAQ (reference sequence). The chain's CDR3 is CASSSFLAGRDEQYF. CDR3 sequence (DNA): TGTGCCAGCAGCTCCTTCCTAGCGGGTAGGGACGAGCAGTACTTC.

This clonotype was detected many times. V usage is TRBV7-2 and J usage is TRBJ2-5, with D uncertain. V was trimmed by 5 bases and J by 5 bases, leaving 15 bases between them. CDR3 length equals 14 residues. Germline V gene sequence: CDR1 SGHTA, CDR2 FQGNSA. The CDR3 DNA is TGTGCCAGCAGCGCAGATGTCCTCGCGGAGACCCAGTACTTC. Its translation: CASSADVLAETQYF.

This clonotype was seen ten or more times. The chain has TRBV29-1 and TRBJ1-1, with D maybe TRBD1 (6 bases). V gave up 6 bases and J gave up 6 bases, with 17 bases separating them. Germline CDR1 is SQVTM and CDR2 is ANQGSEA. The CDR3 totals 13 residues. The CDR3 loop is CSVLTGPRAEAFF. CDR3 DNA: TGCAGCGTGTTGACAGGCCCAAGGGCTGAAGCTTTCTTT.

The sample holds many counts of this clonotype. The J gene is TRBJ2-1, the V gene TRBV29-1; TRBD1 is a possible D gene (7 bases). This CDR3 contains 13 residues. Germline V lookup: CDR1 SQVTM, CDR2 ANQGSEA. The ends were cut back, 6 bases at V and 4 bases at J, with 13 bases in the middle. The CDR3 DNA reads as TGCAGCGTAAGACAGGGAGGATACAATGAGCAGTTCTTC. This encodes CSVRQGGYNEQFF.

This clonotype was recorded many times. The chain links TRBV28 to TRBJ2-6; 8 nucleotides line up with TRBD2. CDR3 length: 16 residues. The ends lost 6 bases at V and 0 bases at J; junction bases unmatched: 4. Germline loops: CDR1 MDHEN, CDR2 SYDVKM. The CDR3 DNA reads as TGTGCCAGCAGGGGCGGGGGGAGCTCTGGGGCCAACGTCCTGACTTTC. This translates into CASRGGGSSGANVLTF.